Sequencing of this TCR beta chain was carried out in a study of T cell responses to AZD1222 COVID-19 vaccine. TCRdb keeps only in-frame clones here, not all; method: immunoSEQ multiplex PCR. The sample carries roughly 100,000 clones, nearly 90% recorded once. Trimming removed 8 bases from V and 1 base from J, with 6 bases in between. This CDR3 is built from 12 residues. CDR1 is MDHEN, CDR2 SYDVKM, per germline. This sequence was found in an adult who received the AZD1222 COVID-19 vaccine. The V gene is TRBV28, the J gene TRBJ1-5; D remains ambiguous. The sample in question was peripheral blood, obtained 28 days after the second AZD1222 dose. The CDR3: CASLSSNQPQHF. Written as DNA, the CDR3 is TGTGCCAGCTTATCCAGCAATCAGCCCCAGCATTTT.